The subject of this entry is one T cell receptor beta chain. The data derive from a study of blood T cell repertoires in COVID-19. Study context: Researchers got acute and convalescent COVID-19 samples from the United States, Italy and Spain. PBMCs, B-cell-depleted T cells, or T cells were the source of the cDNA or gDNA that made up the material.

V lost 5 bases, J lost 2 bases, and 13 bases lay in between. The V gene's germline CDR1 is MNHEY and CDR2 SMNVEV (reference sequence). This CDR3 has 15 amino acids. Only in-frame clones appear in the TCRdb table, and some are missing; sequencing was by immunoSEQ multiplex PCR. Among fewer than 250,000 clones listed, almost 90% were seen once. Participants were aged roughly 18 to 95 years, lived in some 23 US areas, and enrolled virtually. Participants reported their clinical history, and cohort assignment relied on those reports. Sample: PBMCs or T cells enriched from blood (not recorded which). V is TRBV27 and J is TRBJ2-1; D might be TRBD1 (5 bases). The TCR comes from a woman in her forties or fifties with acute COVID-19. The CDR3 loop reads CASSPRQNPYNEQFF. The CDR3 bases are TGTGCCAGCAGTCCCAGACAGAATCCCTACAATGAGCAGTTCTTC.